The clone carrying this TCR beta chain has a handful of counts. Its antigen is not known. Unique molecular identifiers were used to barcode this TCRbeta library. TCRdb re-called the PCR reads through MiXCR, storing one row per CDR3 protein. The data show a few hundred thousand distinct CDR3 sequences, with around 13% seen just once and over 2% held by the top ten. The sample originates from a study of T-cell reconstitution after alpha-beta-depleted transplantation in children. General observations from the study: Day-60 TCRbeta diversity that was high in some patients was derived from surviving recipient T cells and thymic progenitors. Hyperexpanded clones declined; after one year, newly produced T cells mostly supplied diversity.

The material was PBMCs, mostly from graft donor cells, obtained 360 days after TCRalphabeta/CD19-depleted stem cell transplant. This receptor was obtained from a male patient younger than 18 who had a stem cell transplant for acute myeloid leukemia, so the T cells may come from the graft donor.

CDR3 in DNA: TGCAGTGCTAGGAGACTCGGACGTACCCTGGGAGAGACCCAGTACTTC. Translation gives CSARRLGRTLGETQYF. The genes are TRBV20-1 and TRBJ2-5; D is unclear. Germline CDR1 and CDR2: DFQATT and SNEGSKA (reference sequence). V was trimmed by 3 bases and J by 4 bases, leaving 21 bases between them. The CDR3 consists of 16 residues.